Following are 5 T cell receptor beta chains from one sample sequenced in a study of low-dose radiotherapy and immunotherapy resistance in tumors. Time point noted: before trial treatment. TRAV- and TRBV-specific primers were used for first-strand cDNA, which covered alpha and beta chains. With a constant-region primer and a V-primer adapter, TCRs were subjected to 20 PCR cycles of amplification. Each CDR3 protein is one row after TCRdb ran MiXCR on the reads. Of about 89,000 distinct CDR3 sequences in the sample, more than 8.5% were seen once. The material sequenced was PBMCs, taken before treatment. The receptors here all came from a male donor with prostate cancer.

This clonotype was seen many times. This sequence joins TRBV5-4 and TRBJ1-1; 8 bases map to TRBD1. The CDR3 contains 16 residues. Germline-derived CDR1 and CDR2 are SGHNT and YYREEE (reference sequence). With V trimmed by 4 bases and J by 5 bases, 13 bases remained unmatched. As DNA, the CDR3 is TGTGCCAGCAGCCGGGGGGTGGACAGGGCGGGGACTGAAGCTTTCTTT. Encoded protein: CASSRGVDRAGTEAFF.

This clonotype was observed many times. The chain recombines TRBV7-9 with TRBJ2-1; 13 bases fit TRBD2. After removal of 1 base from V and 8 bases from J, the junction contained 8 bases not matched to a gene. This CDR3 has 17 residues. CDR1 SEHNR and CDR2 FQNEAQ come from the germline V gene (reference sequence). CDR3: CASSLGYGTSGNDEQFF. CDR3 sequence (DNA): TGTGCCAGCAGCTTAGGATACGGGACTAGCGGGAACGATGAGCAGTTCTTC.

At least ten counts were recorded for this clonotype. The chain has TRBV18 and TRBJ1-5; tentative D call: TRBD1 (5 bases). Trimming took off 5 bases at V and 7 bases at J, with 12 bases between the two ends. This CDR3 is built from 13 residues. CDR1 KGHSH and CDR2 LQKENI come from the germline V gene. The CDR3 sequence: CASSGGIDQPQHF. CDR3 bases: TGTGCCAGCTCAGGGGGAATAGACCAGCCCCAGCATTTT.

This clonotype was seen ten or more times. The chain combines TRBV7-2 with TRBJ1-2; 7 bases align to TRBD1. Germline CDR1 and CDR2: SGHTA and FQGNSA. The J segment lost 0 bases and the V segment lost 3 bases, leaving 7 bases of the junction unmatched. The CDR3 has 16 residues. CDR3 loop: CASSFAGGRSNYGYTF. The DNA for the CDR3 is TGTGCCAGCAGCTTTGCAGGGGGGAGATCTAACTATGGCTACACCTTC.

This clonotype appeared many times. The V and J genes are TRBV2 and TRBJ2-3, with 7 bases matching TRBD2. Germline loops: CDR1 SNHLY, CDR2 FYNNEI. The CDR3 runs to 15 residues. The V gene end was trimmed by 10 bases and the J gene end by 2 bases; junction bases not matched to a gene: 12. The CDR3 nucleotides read TGTGCCATACCCTCCGGGACTATAGACACAGATACGCAGTATTTT. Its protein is CAIPSGTIDTDTQYF.